Below are 21 T cell receptor beta chains sequenced from a single sample in a study of blood T cell repertoires in COVID-19. The method was immunoSEQ multiplex PCR; TCRdb's version includes in-frame clones alone and lacks a portion of them. The sample contains more than 400,000 clones, roughly 87% of which appear only once. Sequences were obtained from PBMCs or T cells enriched from blood (not recorded which). The receptors here all came from a woman aged 18-29 years who had recovered from COVID-19.

The V call is TRBV5-4, the J call TRBJ2-7, with 7 bases identical to TRBD1. This CDR3 is built from 16 residues. In germline, CDR1 is SGHNT, CDR2 YYREEE (reference sequence). The V segment lost 4 bases and the J segment 4 bases; nucleotides outside the gene matches: 14. The CDR3 DNA reads as TGTGCCAGCAGCCAGGGGACAGCCAGTTTCAATTACGAGCAGTACTTC. Translated, it gives CASSQGTASFNYEQYF. Complete variable domain (other parts from reference TRBV5-4 and TRBJ2-7): ETGVTQSPTHLIKTRGQQVTLRCSSQSGHNTVSWYQQALGQGPQFIFQYYREEENGRGNFPPRFSGLQFPNYSSELNVNALELDDSALYLCASSQGTASFNYEQYFGPGTRLTVT.

The rearrangement links TRBV6-5 to TRBJ2-3, with 9 bases lining up with TRBD2. CDR3 length equals 13 residues. Trimming removed 7 bases from V and 1 base from J; junction bases left unmatched: 0. The V gene's germline CDR1 is MNHEY and CDR2 SVGAGI. CDR3 sequence reads: CASKRGGTDTQYF. DNA for the CDR3: TGTGCCAGCAAGCGGGGGGGCACAGATACGCAGTATTTT.

The V call is TRBV5-6, the J call TRBJ2-5; 10 bases match TRBD2. The junction had 12 bases not matched to a gene; V was cut back by 7 bases and J by 6 bases. The germline V gene has CDR1 SGHDT and CDR2 YYEEEE. CDR3 length equals 15 residues. This chain's CDR3 is CASRRAAGGRKTQYF. Written as DNA, the CDR3 is TGTGCCAGCCGGCGAGCAGCGGGGGGGCGGAAGACCCAGTACTTC.

This chain joins TRBV19 and TRBJ1-5, with D tentatively TRBD1 (6 bases). CDR3 length: 14 residues. CDR1 is LNHDA, CDR2 SQIVND, per germline (reference sequence). Trimming took 4 bases from V and 5 from J, leaving 12 bases between them. CDR3 DNA: TGTGCCAGTAGTAGACAACAGGGTTATCAGCCCCAGCATTTT. It encodes CASSRQQGYQPQHF.

J is TRBJ1-1 and V is TRBV24-1; 9 bases align to TRBD1. CDR1 KGHDR and CDR2 SFDVKD come from the germline V gene. The CDR3 is made up of 19 amino acids. The V and J ends lost 0 bases and 3 bases, in that order; junction bases with no gene match: 13. The CDR3 DNA sequence: TGTGCCACCAGTGATTTGCAACTCCGGGACAGGGAGGGCGACACTGAAGCTTTCTTT. Translation: CATSDLQLRDREGDTEAFF.

This chain uses TRBV29-1 with TRBJ2-2, with 9 bases aligning to TRBD1. CDR1 and CDR2 from the germline V gene are SQVTM and ANQGSEA. The V gene end was trimmed by 6 bases and the J gene end by 1 base; junction bases not matched to a gene: 6. The CDR3 covers 15 residues. The CDR3 loop is CSVVTGGRNTGELFF. The CDR3 region has the DNA TGCAGCGTAGTGACAGGGGGACGGAACACCGGGGAGCTGTTTTTT.

This sequence joins TRBV19 and TRBJ2-3; unclear D gene. There are 14 residues in the CDR3. CDR1 and CDR2 from the germline V gene are LNHDA and SQIVND (reference sequence). V shed 5 bases and J shed 6 bases, with 15 bases lying between them. The CDR3 is CASSPPTVPDTQYF. In DNA, the CDR3 is TGTGCCAGTAGTCCACCAACAGTCCCGGATACGCAGTATTTT.

CDR3 sequence: CASSPRTGSEGNTIYF. CDR3 nucleotide sequence: TGTGCCAGCAGCCCTAGGACAGGGTCGGAAGGAAACACCATATATTTT. V usage is TRBV7-2 and J usage is TRBJ1-3; 8 bases match TRBD1. The germline V gene has CDR1 SGHTA and CDR2 FQGNSA. The CDR3 runs to 16 residues. V lost 5 bases and J lost 4; bases outside the gene matches: 10.

The chain combines TRBV7-2 with TRBJ2-5; 8 bases line up with TRBD2. The CDR3 has 14 residues. Losses at the gene ends were 5 bases for V and 5 bases for J; bases not matched to a gene: 7. Per the germline V gene, CDR1 is SGHTA and CDR2 is FQGNSA. The CDR3 sequence: CASSTVTSVETQYF. In nucleotides, the CDR3 is TGTGCCAGCAGCACGGTGACTAGCGTGGAGACCCAGTACTTC.

The chain uses TRBV7-3 and TRBJ2-3; D might be TRBD1 (6 bases). V lost 1 base to trimming and J lost 6 bases, with 11 bases between them. Per germline, CDR1 SGHTA and CDR2 FQGTGA. The CDR3 contains 14 residues. The DNA for the CDR3 is TGTGCCAGCAGCTTAAATCAAAGGGGGGATACGCAGTATTTT. It translates to CASSLNQRGDTQYF.

The chain links TRBV10-3 to TRBJ1-2, with 7 positions matching TRBD1. The V gene end was trimmed by 4 bases and the J gene end by 8 bases; junction bases not matched to a gene: 7. The germline V gene encodes CDR1 ENHRY and CDR2 SYGVKD. This CDR3 contains 13 residues. The CDR3 loop reads CAISGTGERGYTF. The CDR3 nucleotides read TGTGCCATCAGTGGAACAGGGGAGCGAGGCTACACCTTC.

The rearrangement joins TRBV29-1 to TRBJ2-1, with 7 bases aligning to TRBD1. The V segment lost 7 bases and the J segment 9 bases; nucleotides outside the gene matches: 12. There are 13 residues in the CDR3. Germline V CDR1 and CDR2: SQVTM, ANQGSEA. The CDR3 DNA sequence: TGCAGCGCTAGGGGGCCGGGCGTCGGTGAGCAGTTCTTC. The encoded protein is CSARGPGVGEQFF.

The chain recombines TRBV5-1 with TRBJ2-5; 7 positions agree with TRBD1. The germline V gene has CDR1 SGHRS and CDR2 YFSETQ. The CDR3 has 14 residues. V was pared by 1 base and J by 3 bases, with 3 bases of the junction left unmatched. The CDR3 sequence is CASSLQGDEETQYF. The CDR3 DNA follows: TGCGCCAGCAGCTTGCAGGGGGACGAAGAGACCCAGTACTTC.

This sequence joins TRBV30 and TRBJ2-4; 9 positions match TRBD1. Germline CDR1 and CDR2: GTSNPN and SVGIG (reference sequence). Unmatched junction bases numbered 7, after V lost 2 bases and J lost 8 bases. This CDR3 is built from 14 residues. CDR3 amino acids: CAWSTGTGKDIQYF. As DNA, the CDR3 is TGTGCCTGGAGTACCGGGACAGGGAAGGACATTCAGTACTTC. Filled out from reference TRBV30 and TRBJ2-4, the complete variable domain reads SQTIHQWPATLVQPVGSPLSLECTVEGTSNPNLYWYRQAAGRGLQLLFYSVGIGQISSEVPQNLSASRPQDRQFILSSKKLLLSDSGFYLCAWSTGTGKDIQYFGAGTRLSVL.

The gene calls are TRBV5-6 and TRBJ1-3, with D possibly being TRBD1 (5 bases). The V gene lost 2 bases and the J gene lost 4 bases, with 16 bases spanning the gap. CDR1 is SGHDT and CDR2 is YYEEEE in the germline V gene. The CDR3 loop spans 16 amino acids. The DNA of the CDR3 is TGTGCCAGCAGCTTAGGGCCGACAGCCACGGGAAACACCATATATTTT. Amino acids: CASSLGPTATGNTIYF.

The V gene is TRBV5-6, the J gene TRBJ2-3, with 7 bases lining up with TRBD1. The CDR3 has 16 amino acids. V dropped 4 bases and J dropped 0; count of bases not matched to a gene: 8. Looked up from germline, CDR1 is SGHDT and CDR2 is YYEEEE. The CDR3 sequence: CASSGDSPSSTDTQYF. CDR3 in DNA: TGTGCCAGCAGCGGGGACAGTCCTTCTAGCACAGATACGCAGTATTTT.

V usage is TRBV30 and J usage is TRBJ1-1; 7 nucleotides line up with TRBD1. Trimming at V came to 1 base and at J to 8 bases, leaving 1 base not matched to a gene. Germline CDR1 and CDR2: GTSNPN and SVGIG (reference sequence). This CDR3 has 11 amino acids. As DNA, the CDR3 is TGTGCCTGGAGTGGGGGACAGGAAGCTTTCTTT. Its translation is CAWSGGQEAFF.

The J gene is TRBJ1-4, the V gene TRBV6-1, with D possibly TRBD1 on 6 matching bases. The length of the CDR3 is 15 residues. Germline V gives CDR1 MNHNS, CDR2 SASEGT. Trimming removed 1 base at V and 8 bases at J, with 14 bases between. The CDR3 loop reads CASSEGFNREEKLFF. Written as DNA, the CDR3 is TGTGCCAGCAGTGAAGGTTTTAACAGGGAAGAAAAACTGTTTTTT.

The chain has TRBV11-3 and TRBJ2-3; D gene ambiguous. Germline values: CDR1 SGHNT, CDR2 YENEEA. This CDR3 spans 13 amino acids. Trimming cost V 2 bases and J 3 bases, with 6 bases left between them. CDR3 DNA: TGTGCCAGCAGCTTACTGAGGACAGATACGCAGTATTTT. Translation gives CASSLLRTDTQYF.

This chain connects TRBV30 to TRBJ1-1; weak D call: TRBD1 (6 bases). The V and J ends lost 2 bases and 5 bases respectively, with 12 bases between them. The CDR3 runs 13 residues. Germline V gene sequence: CDR1 GTSNPN, CDR2 SVGIG (reference sequence). The CDR3 DNA follows: TGTGCCTGGAGTAAACAGGGTGGAACTGAAGCTTTCTTT. Translated, it gives CAWSKQGGTEAFF.

V and J are TRBV12-5 and TRBJ2-1; no reliable D call. This CDR3 has 11 residues. The V and J ends lost 7 bases and 4 bases respectively, with 5 bases between them. Germline CDR1 is LGHNT and CDR2 is FRNRAP. CDR3 amino acids: CASVVYNEQFF. In DNA, the CDR3 is TGTGCTAGTGTCGTATACAATGAGCAGTTCTTC.